This record concerns one TCR beta chain sequence. Its antigen remains unknown. This record belongs to a study of shared clonotypes between healthy human individuals. Study information: Donors were two women and a few men aged 18 to 49. Per donor, CD8 memory used one plate, CD8 naive used two, CD4 memory used three and CD4 naive used three. General study points: On the whole, naive subsets had larger estimated richness than memory subsets had.

Only in-frame clones appear in the TCRdb table, and some are missing; sequencing was by immunoSEQ multiplex PCR. Counted here are some 2 million clones, about 94% occurring once; the ten biggest clones make up roughly 1%. V was clipped by 5 bases and J by 5 bases, with 13 bases between them. This CDR3 has 13 amino acids. Per the germline V gene, CDR1 is SEHNR and CDR2 is FQNEAQ (reference sequence). Naive CD8 cells were CD45RO-negative, positively selected for CCR7, excluding terminally differentiated effector memory CD45RA+ cells. The TCR sequence derives from a man aged 18 to 35 in good health. This rearrangement joins TRBV7-9 to TRBJ2-7; D is unclear. The sample comprised naive CD8+ T cells sorted from blood. The CDR3 spells CASSPPPLDEQYF. CDR3 nucleotide sequence: TGTGCCAGCAGCCCGCCGCCCCTGGACGAGCAGTACTTC.